This T cell receptor beta chain was sequenced for a study of glioma-infiltrating T cells. In this sample, this clonotype turned up many times. The iRepertoire nested amplicon-rescue multiplex PCR amplified TCR alpha and beta CDR3s from RNA. TCRdb called the multiplex PCR reads again in MiXCR, with one record for every CDR3 protein. The repertoire has under 200,000 distinct CDR3 sequences, around 40% of them found once; the top ten carry roughly 5.4%. Between the trimmed V and J ends, which lost 2 bases and 3 bases, there was a span of 7 bases. Germline V gene sequence: CDR1 MNHNS, CDR2 SASEGT. This CDR3 has 13 residues.

The clonotype comes from a human donor with low-grade glioma or glioblastoma, undergoing nonglioma brain surgery, or in good health (not recorded which). The genes are TRBV6-1 and TRBJ1-1; D remains ambiguous. The sequenced sample was glioma tissue, nonneoplastic brain tissue, or PBMCs (not recorded which). CDR3 sequence reads: CASSERRDTEAFF. The CDR3, as DNA: TGTGCCAGCAGTGAACGGAGGGACACTGAAGCTTTCTTT.